The 31 T cell receptor beta chains below come from one sample, sequenced in a study of blood T cell repertoires in COVID-19. The method was immunoSEQ multiplex PCR; TCRdb's version includes in-frame clones alone and lacks a portion of them. This table holds 190,000 or so clones, around four fifths found once. The sequenced material came from peripheral blood. The receptors derive from a man between 60 and 75 years old with COVID-19, enrolled during active disease.

Only one count was recorded for this clone. The chain employs TRBV11-2 and TRBJ1-4, with D possibly being TRBD1 (5 bases). CDR1 and CDR2 (germline): SGHAT, FQNNGV. The V end was cut by 4 bases, the J end by 1 base, with 13 bases between. There are 16 residues in the CDR3. The CDR3 nucleotides are TGTGCCAGCAGCTGGGGGGTTGGGGGAACTAATGAAAAACTGTTTTTT. Amino acids: CASSWGVGGTNEKLFF.

The chain combines TRBV6-5 with TRBJ2-5; TRBD1 matches at 7 bases. The germline CDR1 and CDR2 sequences are MNHEY and SVGAGI. The CDR3 length is 14 residues. Trimming cost V 8 bases and J 2 bases; bases outside gene matches: 8. The CDR3 region is CASSSGGRQETQYF. The CDR3 bases are TGTGCCAGCTCCTCAGGGGGTCGGCAAGAGACCCAGTACTTC.

CDR3: CASRPGMNYGYTF. The CDR3 coding sequence is TGTGCCAGCAGACCCGGGATGAACTATGGCTACACCTTC. This rearrangement joins TRBV6-5 to TRBJ1-2; no firm D call. The germline V gene has CDR1 MNHEY and CDR2 SVGAGI. The CDR3 sequence is 13 residues long. Between the trimmed V and J ends, which lost 6 bases and 2 bases, there was a span of 10 bases.

This clone was recorded a few times. The chain recombines TRBV18 with TRBJ1-2; D gene uncertain. The germline V gene encodes CDR1 KGHSH and CDR2 LQKENI. The CDR3 covers 13 residues. Trimming pared 0 bases from V and 4 bases from J, leaving 6 bases between. The CDR3 loop is CASSPPTGYGYTF. The CDR3 coding sequence is TGTGCCAGCTCACCACCGACGGGCTATGGCTACACCTTC.

This rearrangement joins TRBV3-1 (or the pseudogene TRBV3-2) to TRBJ2-5, with unresolved D. Germline CDR1 reads LGHDT; CDR2 reads YNNKEL (reference sequence). The CDR3 has 12 residues. V was trimmed by 1 base and J by 5 bases, leaving 5 bases between them. CDR3 coding DNA: TGTGCCAGCAGCCAAGCCCCGGAGACCCAGTACTTC. It translates to CASSQAPETQYF.

Remarks on this clone: At one boundary the junction diverges from the germline segment, which might be a read error. V and J are TRBV20-1 and TRBJ2-3, with D tentatively TRBD1 (6 bases). CDR3 length: 9 residues. Germline V gene sequence: CDR1 DFQATT, CDR2 SNEGSKA (reference sequence). The CDR3 here is CSALPGHLF. CDR3 DNA sequence: TGCAGTGCTCTACCGGGACACCTTTTT.

The V call is TRBV11-2, the J call TRBJ1-4, with a possible D match to TRBD1 (5 bases). The germline CDR1 and CDR2 sequences are SGHAT and FQNNGV. V lost 0 bases and J 7 bases, leaving 15 bases between the germline ends. This CDR3 region has 16 residues. The CDR3 is CASSLEGARQPEKLFF. Written as DNA, the CDR3 is TGTGCCAGCAGCTTAGAAGGGGCTCGTCAACCTGAAAAACTGTTTTTT.

The chain recombines TRBV7-2 with TRBJ2-7; D gene uncertain. This CDR3 contains 12 residues. Germline V gene sequence: CDR1 SGHTA, CDR2 FQGNSA. V was trimmed by 2 bases and J by 3 bases, leaving 5 bases between them. CDR3 loop: CASSLLFYEQYF. CDR3 DNA sequence: TGTGCCAGCAGCTTACTCTTCTACGAGCAGTACTTC.

The CDR3 sequence: CASSPGSNEQFF. CDR3 bases: TGTGCCAGCAGTCCGGGGAGCAATGAGCAGTTCTTC. The chain combines TRBV21-1 with TRBJ2-1; TRBD2, as called in the table, went unchecked against the DNA. TRBV21-1 represents a pseudogene. The CDR3 has 12 residues.

The V and J genes are TRBV11-2 and TRBJ2-4; no clear D gene. This CDR3 contains 13 residues. Trimming pared 3 bases from V and 2 bases from J, leaving 5 bases between. Germline V gene data show CDR1 as SGHAT and CDR2 as FQNNGV. CDR3 region: CASSFDTKNIQYF. In DNA, the CDR3 is TGTGCCAGCAGCTTTGACACCAAAAACATTCAGTACTTC. The entire variable domain, with the rest obtained from reference TRBV11-2 and TRBJ2-4, is as follows: EAGVAQSPRYKIIEKRQSVAFWCNPISGHATLYWYQQILGQGPKLLIQFQNNGVVDDSQLPKDRFSAERLKGVDSTLKIQPAKLEDSAVYLCASSFDTKNIQYFGAGTRLSVL.

The count of this clone is one. The V gene is TRBV2, the J gene TRBJ1-4; D not resolved. This CDR3 has 12 amino acids. Germline CDR1 reads SNHLY; CDR2 reads FYNNEI. Trimming shortened V by 5 bases and J by 4 bases, and 5 bases separated the two germline ends. CDR3 bases: TGTGCCAGCAGTCAACATAATGAAAAACTGTTTTTT. This encodes CASSQHNEKLFF.

The V call is TRBV6-5, the J call TRBJ1-1, with TRBD1 matching 9 bases. The germline V gene encodes CDR1 MNHEY and CDR2 SVGAGI. The CDR3 totals 15 residues. The trim removed 2 bases at V and 2 bases at J, leaving 3 bases unmatched. The CDR3 here is CASSYGTGINTEAFF. The DNA for the CDR3 is TGTGCCAGCAGTTACGGGACAGGGATAAACACTGAAGCTTTCTTT.

The chain joins TRBV19 to TRBJ1-2; D is unresolved. The CDR3 runs 13 residues. V was clipped by 8 bases and J by 3 bases, with 13 bases between them. Germline CDR1 LNHDA, CDR2 SQIVND (reference sequence). The CDR3 nucleotides are TGTGCCAGTGGCCTCCTCGGGGACTATGGCTACACCTTC. Protein: CASGLLGDYGYTF.

This chain joins TRBV6-5 and TRBJ2-6; no firm D call. The CDR3 loop spans 13 amino acids. The germline V gene has CDR1 MNHEY and CDR2 SVGAGI. V was trimmed by 8 bases and J by 6 bases, leaving 11 bases between them. For the CDR3, the DNA is TGTGCCAGCGCGGTTCAGTCGGCCAACGTCCTGACTTTC. It encodes CASAVQSANVLTF.

This clone was recorded a few times. This chain connects TRBV5-1 to TRBJ2-1; TRBD1 aligns across 8 bases. Germline CDR1 reads SGHRS; CDR2 reads YFSETQ. After removal of 0 bases from V and 6 bases from J, the junction contained 2 bases not matched to a gene. The CDR3 sequence is 14 residues long. CDR3 loop: CASSLATGGNEQFF. Here the CDR3 DNA reads TGCGCCAGCAGCTTGGCCACAGGGGGCAATGAGCAGTTCTTC.

There are a few counts of this clone. This chain connects TRBV28 to TRBJ1-5, with D possibly TRBD1 on 6 matching bases. This CDR3 has 15 residues. V shed 7 bases and J shed 1 base, with 14 bases lying between them. The germline CDR1 and CDR2 sequences are MDHEN and SYDVKM. The CDR3 protein is CASTREGGSNQPQHF. The DNA for the CDR3 is TGTGCCAGCACCCGAGAAGGGGGAAGCAATCAGCCCCAGCATTTT.

This chain uses TRBV5-1 with TRBJ2-7; no clear D. V was pared by 4 bases and J by 1 base, with 9 bases between. CDR1 SGHRS and CDR2 YFSETQ come from the germline V gene. The CDR3 consists of 13 residues. CDR3: CASSPDLSYEQYF. The CDR3 region has the DNA TGCGCCAGCAGCCCCGACTTGTCCTACGAGCAGTACTTC.

This chain joins TRBV5-1 and TRBJ2-2; D gene ambiguous. The CDR3 is 14 residues long. Germline V lookup: CDR1 SGHRS, CDR2 YFSETQ. Trimming cost V 0 bases and J 7 bases, with 10 bases left between them. CDR3 DNA sequence: TGCGCCAGCAGCTTGGGAACCCTCGGCGGGGAGCTGTTTTTT. It codes for CASSLGTLGGELFF.

The rearrangement uses TRBV5-4 and TRBJ2-7, with D possibly TRBD1 on 6 matching bases. Germline CDR1 and CDR2: SGHNT and YYREEE (reference sequence). This CDR3 comprises 15 residues. With 4 bases removed from V and 0 bases from J, the gap between germline ends came to 14 bases. The CDR3 loop is CASSPQGRSSYEQYF. Written as DNA, the CDR3 is TGTGCCAGCAGCCCACAGGGCAGAAGCTCCTACGAGCAGTACTTC.

The genes are TRBV9 and TRBJ2-3; 7 bases fit TRBD1. V shed 5 bases, J shed 4 bases, and the junction held 13 bases outside the gene matches. CDR3 length: 16 residues. The germline gives CDR1 SGDLS, CDR2 YYNGEE. The CDR3 spells CASSRRQGKVPDTQYF. The CDR3 DNA reads as TGTGCCAGCAGTCGAAGACAGGGTAAAGTCCCAGATACGCAGTATTTT. Full variable domain (rest looked up from reference TRBV9 and TRBJ2-3): DSGVTQTPKHLITATGQRVTLRCSPRSGDLSVYWYQQSLDQGLQFLIQYYNGEERAKGNILERFSAQQFPDLHSELNLSSLELGDSALYFCASSRRQGKVPDTQYFGPGTRLTVL.

A few counts support this clone. This chain uses TRBV18 with TRBJ1-3; no clear D gene. Germline lookup yields CDR1 KGHSH and CDR2 LQKENI. This CDR3 has 16 amino acids. Trimming shortened V by 2 bases and J by 0 bases, and 11 bases separated the two germline ends. In DNA, the CDR3 is TGTGCCAGCTCACCAAGAGACGCGGACTCTGGAAACACCATATATTTT. Its translation is CASSPRDADSGNTIYF.

V usage is TRBV24-1 and J usage is TRBJ1-3; D gene ambiguous. The germline V gene encodes CDR1 KGHDR and CDR2 SFDVKD. The CDR3 contains 16 residues. V lost 4 bases and J 4 bases, leaving 16 bases between the germline ends. CDR3 amino acids: CATSDSGERRGNTIYF. DNA of the CDR3: TGTGCCACCAGTGACTCCGGAGAGAGGAGAGGAAACACCATATATTTT.

Notes on this clone: Different DNA sequences within this sample yield the same CDR3. The chain uses TRBV5-4 and TRBJ2-2; 11 nucleotides match TRBD1. Looked up from germline, CDR1 is SGHNT and CDR2 is YYREEE (reference sequence). This CDR3 comprises 15 residues. The junction had 2 bases not matched to a gene; V was cut back by 4 bases and J by 3 bases. The CDR3 nucleotides read TGTGCCAGCAGCCTGGGACAGGGGGACACCGGGGAGCTGTTTTTT. Protein: CASSLGQGDTGELFF.

The CDR3 bases are TGTGCCAGCAGTACCGGGTCTAATCAGCCCCAGCATTTT. It is translated as CASSTGSNQPQHF. The rearrangement uses TRBV2 and TRBJ1-5, with unresolved D. Germline CDR1 reads SNHLY; CDR2 reads FYNNEI. The ends were cut back, 5 bases at V and 4 bases at J, with 9 bases in the middle. The CDR3 is made up of 13 amino acids. The whole variable domain, remainder taken from reference TRBV2 and TRBJ1-5, is EPEVTQTPSHQVTQMGQEVILRCVPISNHLYFYWYRQILGQKVEFLVSFYNNEISEKSEIFDDQFSVERPDGSNFTLKIRSTKLEDSAMYFCASSTGSNQPQHFGDGTRLSIL.

The chain combines TRBV24-1 with TRBJ2-5; the match to TRBD2 covers 7 bases. The junction had 8 bases not matched to a gene; V was cut back by 1 base and J by 4 bases. CDR1 and CDR2 from the germline V gene are KGHDR and SFDVKD. CDR3 length: 16 amino acids. In DNA, the CDR3 is TGTGCCACCAGTGATTTACTTACGGGAGGTATAGAGACCCAGTACTTC. This translates into CATSDLLTGGIETQYF.

The V call is TRBV5-5, the J call TRBJ2-4; the D is unclear. Trimming cost V 2 bases and J 0 bases, with 12 bases left between them. Germline CDR1 and CDR2: SGHKS and YYEKEE (reference sequence). The CDR3 extends over 16 amino acids. The CDR3 nucleotides read TGTGCCAGCAGCTTTCAGGCCTATATAGCCAAAAACATTCAGTACTTC. As protein: CASSFQAYIAKNIQYF.

The chain links TRBV10-3 to TRBJ2-7, with 7 bases aligning to TRBD2. The CDR3 has 13 amino acids. Germline assignment: CDR1 ENHRY and CDR2 SYGVKD. Losses at the gene ends were 11 bases for V and 3 bases for J; bases not matched to a gene: 10. CDR3 residues: CAAGEGFFYEQYF. Here the CDR3 DNA reads TGTGCCGCCGGGGAGGGATTTTTCTACGAGCAGTACTTC.

This chain joins TRBV12-5 and TRBJ1-1; no definite D call. The CDR3 contains 14 residues. CDR1 is LGHNT and CDR2 is FRNRAP in the germline V gene. V lost 4 bases and J 4 bases, leaving 13 bases between the germline ends. The CDR3 is CASGSSPPSTEAFF. The CDR3 DNA reads as TGTGCTAGTGGTTCCTCTCCTCCGAGCACTGAAGCTTTCTTT.

The J gene is TRBJ2-4, the V gene TRBV18, with no clear D. Germline CDR1 KGHSH, CDR2 LQKENI. V gave up 3 bases and J gave up 0 bases, with 3 bases separating them. This CDR3 region has 13 residues. The CDR3 DNA is TGTGCCAGCTCACCCTTAGCCAAAAACATTCAGTACTTC. This translates into CASSPLAKNIQYF. Using reference TRBV18 and TRBJ2-4 for the parts outside the CDR3, the full variable domain is NAGVMQNPRHLVRRRGQEARLRCSPMKGHSHVYWYRQLPEEGLKFMVYLQKENIIDESGMPKERFSAEFPKEGPSILRIQQVVRGDSAAYFCASSPLAKNIQYFGAGTRLSVL.

The chain uses TRBV28 and TRBJ2-7, with D tentatively TRBD1 (6 bases). CDR3 length: 15 amino acids. The germline V gene has CDR1 MDHEN and CDR2 SYDVKM. V lost 4 bases and J 0 bases, leaving 13 bases between the germline ends. The CDR3 reads CASSSIRDISYEQYF. The CDR3 bases are TGTGCCAGCAGTTCGATAAGGGACATCTCCTACGAGCAGTACTTC.

The rearrangement uses TRBV2 and TRBJ1-1; no definite D call. The CDR3 is 13 residues long. V was cut by 4 bases and J by 4 bases, with 10 bases left in between. Germline CDR1 and CDR2: SNHLY and FYNNEI. The DNA for the CDR3 is TGTGCCAGCAGTGGCAGGATAAGCACTGAAGCTTTCTTT. Protein sequence: CASSGRISTEAFF.